This TCR beta chain was retrieved from a study of T cell repertoires and HLA-DP antigens. Profiled with immunoSEQ multiplex PCR; TCRdb holds only in-frame clones, not every one. The sample shows 90,000 to 130,000 clones, nearly 95% of them seen only once. About this clone itself: Its antigen is unidentified.

Germline lookup yields CDR1 SGHRS and CDR2 YFSETQ. V trimming: 8 bases; J trimming: 4 bases; junction bases outside the gene matches: 8. The CDR3 extends over 15 amino acids. The V gene is TRBV5-1, the J gene TRBJ2-1; 11 positions agree with TRBD2. This receptor was obtained from a woman aged 18-35 years in good health and CMV-seronegative. Sequencing input: CD4+ T cells from PBMCs. The CDR3 spells CASLTGTSGYNEQFF. CDR3 in DNA: TGCGCCAGTCTAACCGGGACTAGCGGATACAATGAGCAGTTCTTC.